This T cell receptor beta chain was retrieved from a study of spatial heterogeneity in lung cancer. Whole-study findings and limits: Mutation counts in tumors were tracked by counts of expanded intratumoral alpha and beta TCRs.

TCRdb used MiXCR to reprocess the 5' RACE reads, holding one entry per CDR3 protein. The sample shows 9,900 or so distinct CDR3 sequences, roughly 8% of them seen only once. Sample time point: sample taken at primary tumor resection. Germline values: CDR1 DFQATT, CDR2 SNEGSKA (reference sequence). The ends lost 6 bases at V and 12 bases at J; junction bases unmatched: 5. The CDR3 extends over 11 amino acids. This clonotype was seen ten or more times. Its antigen remains unidentified. This clonotype was sampled from a male donor with early-stage non-small cell lung cancer. V usage is TRBV20-1 and J usage is TRBJ2-1, with 10 bases matching TRBD2. Specimen: lung tumor tissue, collected at surgery. In DNA form, the CDR3 reads TGCAGTGCACCTAGCGGGGGACCGCAGTTCTTC. This codes for CSAPSGGPQFF.